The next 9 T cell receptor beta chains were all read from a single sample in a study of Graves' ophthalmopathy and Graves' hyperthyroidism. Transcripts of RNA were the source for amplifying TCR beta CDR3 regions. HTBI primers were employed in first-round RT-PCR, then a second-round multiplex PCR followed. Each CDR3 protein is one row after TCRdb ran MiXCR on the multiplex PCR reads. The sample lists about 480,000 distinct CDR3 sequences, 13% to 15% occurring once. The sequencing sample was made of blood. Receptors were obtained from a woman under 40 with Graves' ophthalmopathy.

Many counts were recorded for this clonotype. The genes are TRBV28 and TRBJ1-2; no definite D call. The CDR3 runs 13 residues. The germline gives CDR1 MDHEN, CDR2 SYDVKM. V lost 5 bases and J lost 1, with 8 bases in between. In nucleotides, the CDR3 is TGTGCCAGCAGTCCGACACGTAACTATGGCTACACCTTC. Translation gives CASSPTRNYGYTF.

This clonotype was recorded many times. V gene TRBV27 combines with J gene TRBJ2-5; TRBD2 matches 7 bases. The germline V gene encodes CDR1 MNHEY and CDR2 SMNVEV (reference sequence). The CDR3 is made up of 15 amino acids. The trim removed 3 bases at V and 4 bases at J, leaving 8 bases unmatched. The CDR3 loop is CASSFSGGSRETQYF. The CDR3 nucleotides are TGTGCCAGCAGTTTTTCGGGAGGTTCGAGAGAGACCCAGTACTTC.

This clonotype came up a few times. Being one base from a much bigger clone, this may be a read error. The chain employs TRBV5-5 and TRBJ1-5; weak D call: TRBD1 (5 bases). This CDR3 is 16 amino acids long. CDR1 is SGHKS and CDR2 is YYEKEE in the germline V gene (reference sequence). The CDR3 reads CAGSLAPGARGQPQHF. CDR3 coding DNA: TGTGCCGGCAGCTTGGCTCCAGGCGCAAGGGGTCAGCCCCAGCATTTT. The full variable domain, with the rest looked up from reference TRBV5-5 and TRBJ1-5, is DAGVTQSPTHLIKTRGQQVTLRCSPISGHKSVSWYQQVLGQGPQFIFQYYEKEERGRGNFPDRFSARQFPNYSSELNVNALLLGDSALYLCAGSLAPGARGQPQHFGDGTRLSIL.

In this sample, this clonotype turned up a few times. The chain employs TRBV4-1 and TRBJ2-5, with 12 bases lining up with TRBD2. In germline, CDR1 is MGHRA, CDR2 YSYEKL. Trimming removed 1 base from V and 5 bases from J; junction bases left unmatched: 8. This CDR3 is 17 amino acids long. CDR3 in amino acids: CASSQGLAGGIGETQYF. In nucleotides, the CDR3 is TGCGCCAGCAGCCAAGGGCTAGCGGGGGGGATCGGTGAGACCCAGTACTTC.

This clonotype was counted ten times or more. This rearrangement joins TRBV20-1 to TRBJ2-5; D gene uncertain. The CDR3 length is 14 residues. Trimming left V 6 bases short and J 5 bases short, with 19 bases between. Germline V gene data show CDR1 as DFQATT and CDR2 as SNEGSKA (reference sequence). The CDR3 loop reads CSAGTDPSEETQYF. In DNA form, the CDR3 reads TGCAGTGCCGGAACGGACCCCAGCGAGGAGACCCAGTACTTC.

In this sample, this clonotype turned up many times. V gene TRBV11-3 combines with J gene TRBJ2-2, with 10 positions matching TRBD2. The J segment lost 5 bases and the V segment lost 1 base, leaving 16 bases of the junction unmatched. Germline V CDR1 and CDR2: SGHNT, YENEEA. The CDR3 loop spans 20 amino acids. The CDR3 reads CASSLGRASGGPPATGELFF. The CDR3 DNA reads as TGTGCCAGCAGCTTAGGGAGGGCTAGCGGGGGCCCGCCTGCGACCGGGGAGCTGTTTTTT.

CDR3 in amino acids: CAWSGTSSGSPSPFNEQFF. For the CDR3, the DNA is TGTGCCTGGAGCGGAACAAGTAGCGGGAGTCCGAGTCCATTCAATGAGCAGTTCTTC. The rearrangement links TRBV30 to TRBJ2-1; TRBD2 agrees at 9 bases. The CDR3 is 19 residues long. The V segment lost 3 bases and the J segment 6 bases; nucleotides outside the gene matches: 21. CDR1 is GTSNPN and CDR2 is SVGIG in the germline V gene (reference sequence). Full variable domain (missing parts from reference TRBV30 and TRBJ2-1): SQTIHQWPATLVQPVGSPLSLECTVEGTSNPNLYWYRQAAGRGLQLLFYSVGIGQISSEVPQNLSASRPQDRQFILSSKKLLLSDSGFYLCAWSGTSSGSPSPFNEQFFGPGTRLTVL.

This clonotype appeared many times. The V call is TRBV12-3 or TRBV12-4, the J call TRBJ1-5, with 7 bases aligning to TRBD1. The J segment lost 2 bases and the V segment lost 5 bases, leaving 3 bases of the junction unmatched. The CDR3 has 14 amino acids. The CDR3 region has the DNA TGTGCCAGCAGTAGGACAGGTGGCAATCAGCCCCAGCATTTT. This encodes CASSRTGGNQPQHF.

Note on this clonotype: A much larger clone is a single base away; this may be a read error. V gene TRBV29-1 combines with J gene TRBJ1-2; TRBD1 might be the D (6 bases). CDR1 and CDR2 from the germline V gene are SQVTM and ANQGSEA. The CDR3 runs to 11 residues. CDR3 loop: CSVGGAHGYAF. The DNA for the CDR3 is TGCAGCGTTGGGGGGGCTCATGGCTACGCCTTC.